The next 17 T cell receptor beta chains were all read from a single sample in a study of shared clonotypes between healthy human individuals. Some clones are missing from TCRdb's copy, which holds only in-frame ones; the method was immunoSEQ multiplex PCR. This sample carries 1.5 million to 2.5 million clones, about 95% of them seen once, and the ten largest clones take 1% to 1.5%. CD45RO negativity and positive selection for CCR7 defined naive CD8 cells, a population that excluded terminally differentiated effector memory CD45RA+ cells. Sequencing used naive CD8+ T cells sorted from blood. The receptors originated from a young man in good health.

The chain recombines TRBV19 with TRBJ2-6; perhaps TRBD2 as D (7 bases). Germline CDR1 is LNHDA and CDR2 is SQIVND (reference sequence). The CDR3 totals 16 residues. Trimming removed 3 bases from V and 5 bases from J, with 14 bases in between. CDR3 coding DNA: TGTGCCAGTAGTATGGGGGGGCAGGACTGGGCCAACGTCCTGACTTTC. Its translation is CASSMGGQDWANVLTF.

The V and J genes are TRBV11-2 and TRBJ1-1, with D perhaps TRBD1 (5 bases). The V end lost 2 bases, the J end lost 0 bases, and 7 bases lay between the germline ends. The CDR3 runs to 14 residues. Germline loops: CDR1 SGHAT, CDR2 FQNNGV. Here the CDR3 DNA reads TGTGCCAGCAGCTTATGGGGGATGAACACTGAAGCTTTCTTT. Protein sequence: CASSLWGMNTEAFF.

The genes are TRBV6-7 and TRBJ1-5; D might be TRBD1 (6 bases). TRBV6-7 carries the ORF label, with uncertain function. V was cut by 2 bases and J by 0 bases, with 8 bases left in between. This CDR3 comprises 15 residues. The CDR3 DNA reads TGTGCCAGCAGTTACGGACAGCCTAGCAATCAGCCCCAGCATTTT. Amino acids: CASSYGQPSNQPQHF.

This chain connects TRBV7-2 to TRBJ1-2; D not certain. Trimming pared 3 bases from V and 2 bases from J, leaving 7 bases between. The CDR3 has 13 amino acids. Germline assignment: CDR1 SGHTA and CDR2 FQGNSA. This chain's CDR3 is CASSLVENYGYTF. CDR3 coding DNA: TGTGCCAGCAGCTTGGTCGAGAACTATGGCTACACCTTC. The full variable domain, rest sourced from reference TRBV7-2 and TRBJ1-2, is GAGVSQSPSNKVTEKGKDVELRCDPISGHTALYWYRQSLGQGLEFLIYFQGNSAPDKSGLPSDRFSAERTGGSVSTLTIQRTQQEDSAVYLCASSLVENYGYTFGSGTRLTVV.

A single count supports this clone. The rearrangement joins TRBV2 to TRBJ2-5; possible D gene TRBD1, 6 bases. This CDR3 comprises 15 residues. Looked up from germline, CDR1 is SNHLY and CDR2 is FYNNEI. The V end lost 0 bases, the J end lost 1 base, and 9 bases lay between the germline ends. CDR3 in DNA: TGTGCCAGCAGTGAAGCTCAGGGGTTCCAAGAGACCCAGTACTTC. Protein product: CASSEAQGFQETQYF.

The chain joins TRBV23-1 to TRBJ2-7, with D uncertain. TRBV23-1 is classed as an ORF, of uncertain function. The ends were cut back, 0 bases at V and 3 bases at J, with 3 bases in the middle. This CDR3 region has 12 residues. CDR3: CASSQSLYEQYF. CDR3 in DNA: TGCGCCAGCAGTCAATCTCTCTACGAGCAGTACTTC.

The chain uses TRBV4-3 and TRBJ1-2, with 7 bases lining up with TRBD1. V shed 1 base and J 8 bases; nucleotides not matched to a gene: 7. The CDR3 extends over 14 amino acids. Germline V gene sequence: CDR1 LGHNA, CDR2 YSLEER. The CDR3 is CASSQGQGQSGYTF. CDR3 in DNA: TGCGCCAGCAGCCAAGGACAGGGTCAGAGCGGCTACACCTTC.

This clone appeared once. V and J are TRBV28 and TRBJ2-7, with D perhaps TRBD1 or TRBD2 (6 bases each). The CDR3 runs to 17 residues. Germline lookup yields CDR1 MDHEN and CDR2 SYDVKM. V was pared by 3 bases and J by 4 bases, with 22 bases between. The CDR3 is CASSFRALGGAEYEQYF. The CDR3 DNA reads as TGTGCCAGCAGTTTCAGAGCCTTGGGGGGCGCGGAATACGAGCAGTACTTC.

V usage is TRBV13 and J usage is TRBJ2-3; D is ambiguous. The length of the CDR3 is 13 residues. Germline V lookup: CDR1 PRHDT, CDR2 FYEKMQ (reference sequence). V lost 6 bases to trimming and J lost 5 bases, with 12 bases between them. CDR3 nucleotide sequence: TGTGCCAGCAGTCATCAGGCCCAAGATACGCAGTATTTT. This sequence encodes CASSHQAQDTQYF.

The chain links TRBV29-1 to TRBJ1-2; tentatively, D is TRBD1 (5 bases). The V end lost 5 bases, the J end lost 7 bases, and 17 bases lay between the germline ends. Germline CDR1 SQVTM, CDR2 ANQGSEA. This CDR3 region has 13 residues. The CDR3 coding sequence is TGCAGCGTTCCCGGGGACGGGCCAGGTGGCTACACCTTC. Residues: CSVPGDGPGGYTF.

The V call is TRBV7-3, the J call TRBJ2-1, with D perhaps matching TRBD2 (5 bases). Germline CDR1 SGHTA, CDR2 FQGTGA. The length of the CDR3 is 15 residues. V was cut by 4 bases and J by 1 base, with 11 bases left in between. The CDR3 nucleotides read TGTGCCAGCAGCTCTCTTCCGGGGTCCTACAATGAGCAGTTCTTC. The encoded protein is CASSSLPGSYNEQFF.

V is TRBV5-1 and J is TRBJ2-5; tentatively, D is TRBD1 (6 bases). Trimming pared 3 bases from V and 2 bases from J, leaving 17 bases between. Germline V gene sequence: CDR1 SGHRS, CDR2 YFSETQ. This CDR3 has 16 residues. The DNA for the CDR3 is TGCGCCAGCAGCTGGACGCCCAAGGGGGAGCAAGAGACCCAGTACTTC. This translates into CASSWTPKGEQETQYF.

This chain uses TRBV19 with TRBJ2-1; TRBD2 aligns across 16 bases. CDR3 length: 20 amino acids. V lost 5 bases, J lost 5 bases, and 15 bases stayed unmatched. The germline gives CDR1 LNHDA, CDR2 SQIVND (reference sequence). CDR3 DNA sequence: TGTGCCAGTAGTCCCGGGACTAGCGGGAGGGCGTACCCCATTGACAATGAGCAGTTCTTC. As protein: CASSPGTSGRAYPIDNEQFF.

The V gene is TRBV9, the J gene TRBJ1-4; 7 bases are shared with TRBD1. The germline gives CDR1 SGDLS, CDR2 YYNGEE. The CDR3 is 11 amino acids. Losses at the gene ends were 3 bases for V and 14 bases for J; bases not matched to a gene: 4. CDR3 DNA sequence: TGTGCCAGCAGCGGGACAGGAGGTCTGTTTTTT. Translating gives CASSGTGGLFF. Full variable domain (remainder filled in from reference TRBV9 and TRBJ1-4): DSGVTQTPKHLITATGQRVTLRCSPRSGDLSVYWYQQSLDQGLQFLIQYYNGEERAKGNILERFSAQQFPDLHSELNLSSLELGDSALYFCASSGTGGLFFGSGTQLSVL.

The chain couples TRBV27 to TRBJ2-7, with D possibly TRBD1 on 6 matching bases. The germline CDR1 and CDR2 sequences are MNHEY and SMNVEV (reference sequence). Trimming took off 11 bases at V and 3 bases at J, with 20 bases between the two ends. This CDR3 spans 14 amino acids. The CDR3 coding sequence is TGTGCCTCCTCGGTCGGGGACAAACACTACGAGCAGTACTTC. It translates to CASSVGDKHYEQYF.

The V and J genes are TRBV9 and TRBJ2-5; D is unclear. CDR3 size: 15 residues. With 3 bases removed from V and 0 bases from J, the gap between germline ends came to 12 bases. Germline CDR1 SGDLS, CDR2 YYNGEE. CDR3 sequence: CASSARTDYQETQYF. CDR3 nucleotide sequence: TGTGCCAGCAGCGCTAGAACCGATTACCAAGAGACCCAGTACTTC.

This rearrangement joins TRBV6-5 to TRBJ2-5; TRBD2 aligns across 7 bases. CDR3 length: 13 residues. The V gene end was trimmed by 3 bases and the J gene end by 4 bases; junction bases not matched to a gene: 2. Germline V gives CDR1 MNHEY, CDR2 SVGAGI. CDR3 sequence: CASSYAGAETQYF. For the CDR3, the DNA is TGTGCCAGCAGTTATGCGGGAGCAGAGACCCAGTACTTC.